This is a list of T cell receptor beta chains from one sample in a study of identical twins. TCRdb analysed the 5' RACE reads with MiXCR anew, one entry per CDR3 protein. The sample carries 550,000 to 700,000 distinct CDR3 sequences, 21% recorded once. The same data also contributed to another study, on T cells expressing NK-cell markers.

Material: PBMCs. The receptor set was obtained from a woman aged 18 to 35 in good health. Both conserved end residues are part of each CDR3.

V: TRBV5-1
J: TRBJ2-1
CDR3: CASGSSVQFF

V: TRBV20-1
J: TRBJ2-1
CDR3: CSARDSATGGRFF

V: TRBV9
J: TRBJ2-1
CDR3: CASTGRIRNEQFF

V: TRBV6-1
J: TRBJ2-3
CDR3: CASSRGKPSTDTQYF

V: TRBV7-2
J: TRBJ1-1
CDR3: CASRNFYRVSTEAFF

V: TRBV27
J: TRBJ2-2
CDR3: CASSFQGYPGELFF

V: TRBV6-4
J: TRBJ2-6
CDR3: CTSSPLSGRTISGANVLTF

V: TRBV29-1
J: TRBJ1-4
CDR3: CSVGQGPGKLFF

V: TRBV20-1
J: TRBJ2-3
CDR3: CSAAFPGTDTQYF

V: TRBV20-1
J: TRBJ2-7
CDR3: CSARDRSKSSYEQYF

V: TRBV18
J: TRBJ2-6
CDR3: CASSPASGSSANVLTF

V: TRBV11-2
J: TRBJ2-3
CDR3: CASSSYPRATATDTQYF

V: TRBV7-9
J: TRBJ2-5
CDR3: CASSLDRTQETQYF

V: TRBV6-5
J: TRBJ2-7
CDR3: CASSYSIPVYEQYF

V: TRBV24-1
J: TRBJ2-1
CDR3: CATSDSSGLADYNEQFF

V: TRBV20-1
J: TRBJ1-1
CDR3: CSALGGGARPTEAFF

V: TRBV7-9
J: TRBJ2-1
CDR3: CASSPGAAASVDEQFF

V: TRBV9
J: TRBJ2-3
CDR3: CASSVVPAGGQGTQYF

V: TRBV5-1
J: TRBJ2-7
CDR3: CASSLVGDSYEQYF

V: TRBV12-3/TRBV12-4
J: TRBJ2-1
CDR3: CANGAYNEQFF

V: TRBV9
J: TRBJ1-6
CDR3: CASSGGQGGSSPLHF

V: TRBV7-8
J: TRBJ2-7
CDR3: CASSLMGQGAYEQYF

V: TRBV7-2
J: TRBJ2-7
CDR3: CASSLAQNSYEQYF

V: TRBV20-1
J: TRBJ2-7
CDR3: CSARGEAEQYF

V: TRBV20-1
J: TRBJ2-2
CDR3: CSARGAGGITGELFF

V: TRBV20-1
J: TRBJ2-1
CDR3: CSARDGSRLAGFSEQFF

V: TRBV7-2
J: TRBJ2-7
CDR3: CASSSPPGGGTYEQYF

V: TRBV20-1
J: TRBJ2-3
CDR3: CSASGPRDTQYF

V: TRBV12-3/TRBV12-4
J: TRBJ2-3
CDR3: CASSAGDRTDTQYF

V: TRBV5-1
J: TRBJ1-6
CDR3: CASSLGGSSYNSPLHF